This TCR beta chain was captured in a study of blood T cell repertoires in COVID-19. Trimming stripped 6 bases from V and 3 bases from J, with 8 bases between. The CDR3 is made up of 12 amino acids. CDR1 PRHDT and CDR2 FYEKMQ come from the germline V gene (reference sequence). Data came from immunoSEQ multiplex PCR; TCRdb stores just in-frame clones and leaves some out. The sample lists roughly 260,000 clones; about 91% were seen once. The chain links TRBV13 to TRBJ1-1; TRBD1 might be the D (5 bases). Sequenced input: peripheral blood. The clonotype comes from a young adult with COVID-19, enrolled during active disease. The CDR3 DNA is TGTGCCAGCAGGGACATAGACACTGAAGCTTTCTTT. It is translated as CASRDIDTEAFF.